The 25 T cell receptor beta chains listed next were all sequenced from one sample in a study of a mutant IDH1 vaccine in newly diagnosed glioma. Which antigens these TCRs recognize remains unknown. The protocol was immunoSEQ multiplex PCR, while the TCRdb copy is restricted to in-frame clones and leaves out a portion. The table has approximately 60,000 clones, roughly 84% seen once. Time point here: week 23, last vaccination. In every dose of vaccine, 300 ug of mutant IDH1 20-mer peptide was given alongside topical imiquimod. This material consisted of PBMCs, taken from a glioma patient whose treatment included an IDH1 peptide vaccine. The receptors shown here come from a man aged 25-45 years with glioma.

The table lists this clone with a count of one. The chain has TRBV19 and TRBJ2-7, with D possibly matching TRBD2 (6 bases). V was clipped by 1 base and J by 6 bases, with 16 bases between them. The CDR3 extends over 15 amino acids. Germline CDR1 is LNHDA and CDR2 is SQIVND (reference sequence). The CDR3 sequence: CASSIGRGRATEQYF. CDR3 nucleotide sequence: TGTGCCAGTAGTATAGGGCGGGGACGAGCTACCGAGCAGTACTTC.

The rearrangement uses TRBV2 and TRBJ2-1, with 11 bases matching TRBD1. With V trimmed by 6 bases and J by 7 bases, 8 bases remained unmatched. This CDR3 spans 15 amino acids. CDR1 SNHLY and CDR2 FYNNEI come from the germline V gene. CDR3 sequence reads: CASRMDRGRSNEQFF. The CDR3 bases are TGTGCCAGCAGAATGGACAGGGGGCGTTCTAATGAGCAGTTCTTC. Supplemented by reference TRBV2 and TRBJ2-1, the full variable domain reads EPEVTQTPSHQVTQMGQEVILRCVPISNHLYFYWYRQILGQKVEFLVSFYNNEISEKSEIFDDQFSVERPDGSNFTLKIRSTKLEDSAMYFCASRMDRGRSNEQFFGPGTRLTVL.

Worth noting for this clone: Mismatch with germline at one junction end may stem from a read error. The CDR3 sequence is CAISEEWTESYEQYF. The CDR3 DNA reads as TGTGCCATCAGTGAGGAATGGACGGAGTCATACGAGCAGTACTTC. V and J are TRBV6-1 and TRBJ2-7; D call uncertain. The CDR3 runs to 15 residues. Germline lookup yields CDR1 MNHNS and CDR2 SASEGT.

The chain recombines TRBV19 with TRBJ1-3; tentative D call: TRBD1 (5 bases). The CDR3 runs 14 residues. The V end lost 7 bases, the J end lost 2 bases, and 12 bases lay between the germline ends. The germline V gene encodes CDR1 LNHDA and CDR2 SQIVND (reference sequence). This CDR3 is CASTGGEAGNTIYF. The DNA of the CDR3 is TGTGCCAGTACAGGAGGGGAGGCTGGAAACACCATATATTTT.

This sequence joins TRBV6-4 and TRBJ2-1; D may be TRBD1 (6 bases). The CDR3 is 20 residues long. V lost 1 base and J lost 5, with 27 bases in between. The germline V gene has CDR1 MRHNA and CDR2 SNTAGT. The CDR3 bases are TGTGCCAGCAGTGACTTGTATAGGGACATTAACTTTAGGCCCAACAATGAGCAGTTCTTC. Its protein product is CASSDLYRDINFRPNNEQFF.

The chain is built from TRBV11-2 and TRBJ1-2; D call uncertain. V dropped 1 base and J dropped 5 bases, with 17 bases sitting between them. The CDR3 is made up of 16 amino acids. Germline V CDR1 and CDR2: SGHAT, FQNNGV. The CDR3 reads CASSLVSPGRAYGYTF. The DNA for the CDR3 is TGTGCCAGCAGCTTAGTGAGCCCTGGCCGGGCATATGGCTACACCTTC.

This chain uses TRBV27 with TRBJ2-6; maybe TRBD1 (6 bases). V was pared by 2 bases and J by 2 bases, with 10 bases between. Germline V gene data show CDR1 as MNHEY and CDR2 as SMNVEV (reference sequence). There are 16 residues in the CDR3. The CDR3, as DNA: TGTGCCAGCAGTTTAACGCCAGGGGCTGGGGCCAACGTCCTGACTTTC. Residues: CASSLTPGAGANVLTF.

CDR3 coding DNA: TGTGCCAGCAGCTTGGAGCGGGGGGTAGAGACCCAGTACTTC. This codes for CASSLERGVETQYF. V gene TRBV7-9 combines with J gene TRBJ2-5; 9 bases line up with TRBD2. Per germline, CDR1 SEHNR and CDR2 FQNEAQ (reference sequence). The CDR3 is 14 amino acids. The trim removed 3 bases at V and 4 bases at J, leaving 3 bases unmatched.

CDR3 loop: CASSRRRAPNEKLFF. DNA of the CDR3: TGTGCCAGCAGCCGACGCCGGGCTCCTAATGAAAAACTGTTTTTT. The rearrangement links TRBV6-1 to TRBJ1-4, with no clear D. V gave up 6 bases and J gave up 3 bases, with 14 bases separating them. CDR3 length: 15 residues. Looked up from germline, CDR1 is MNHNS and CDR2 is SASEGT.

V and J are TRBV2 and TRBJ1-4, with D perhaps matching TRBD1 (5 bases). The CDR3 has 14 amino acids. V was cut by 2 bases and J by 5 bases, with 9 bases left in between. Germline values: CDR1 SNHLY, CDR2 FYNNEI. CDR3 in amino acids: CASSEQGWNEKLFF. The CDR3 DNA follows: TGTGCCAGCAGTGAACAGGGATGGAATGAAAAACTGTTTTTT.

V is TRBV6-5 and J is TRBJ1-3; D is unresolved. CDR3 size: 14 residues. Trimming stripped 4 bases from V and 0 bases from J, with 7 bases between. Germline V CDR1 and CDR2: MNHEY, SVGAGI. CDR3 region: CASSSPNSGNTIYF. CDR3 sequence (DNA): TGTGCCAGCAGTTCGCCAAACTCTGGAAACACCATATATTTT.

The rearrangement uses TRBV6-5 and TRBJ2-1, with D hard to call. Germline CDR1 is MNHEY and CDR2 is SVGAGI. The CDR3 consists of 13 residues. V was cut by 0 bases and J by 3 bases, with 3 bases left in between. The CDR3 spells CASSYSYYNEQFF. Here the CDR3 DNA reads TGTGCCAGCAGTTACTCGTACTACAATGAGCAGTTCTTC.

The J gene is TRBJ2-7, the V gene TRBV7-2; TRBD1 is a possible D gene (6 bases). Germline CDR1 and CDR2: SGHTA and FQGNSA. The V end lost 3 bases, the J end lost 1 base, and 16 bases lay between the germline ends. This CDR3 region has 16 residues. In nucleotides, the CDR3 is TGTGCCAGCAGCTTTACCCCGGGACAAAGGTCCTACGAGCAGTACTTC. As protein: CASSFTPGQRSYEQYF.

The rearrangement links TRBV28 to TRBJ2-4; perhaps D is TRBD1 or TRBD2 (5 bases each). Trimming removed 2 bases at V and 1 base at J, with 9 bases between. The CDR3 is 15 amino acids. The germline gives CDR1 MDHEN, CDR2 SYDVKM. The CDR3 loop reads CASSLSGTAKNIQYF. CDR3 DNA sequence: TGTGCCAGCAGTTTAAGTGGGACGGCCAAAAACATTCAGTACTTC. The variable domain in full, completed from reference TRBV28 and TRBJ2-4, reads DVKVTQSSRYLVKRTGEKVFLECVQDMDHENMFWYRQDPGLGLRLIYFSYDVKMKEKGDIPEGYSVSREKKERFSLILESASTNQTSMYLCASSLSGTAKNIQYFGAGTRLSVL.

The genes are TRBV5-1 and TRBJ2-7, with D tentatively TRBD1 (5 bases). Germline CDR1 SGHRS, CDR2 YFSETQ. The CDR3 runs 12 residues. Trimming shortened V by 3 bases and J by 4 bases, and 8 bases separated the two germline ends. The CDR3 nucleotides are TGCGCCAGCAGCTCCCCAGGGTACGAGCAGTACTTC. As protein: CASSSPGYEQYF.

The genes are TRBV5-1 and TRBJ1-1; weak D call: TRBD1 (5 bases). From germline, CDR1 is SGHRS and CDR2 YFSETQ. The CDR3 runs 16 residues. Trimming took off 4 bases at V and 4 bases at J, with 20 bases between the two ends. CDR3 sequence (DNA): TGCGCCAGCAGCCCAAGTCCCACCGGTCAGGGCACTGAAGCTTTCTTT. It yields the protein CASSPSPTGQGTEAFF.

In DNA, the CDR3 is TGTGCCAGCAATTTTCGACAGGGAGGGGGCTACGAGCAGTACTTC. Amino acid sequence: CASNFRQGGGYEQYF. This sequence joins TRBV11-2 and TRBJ2-7, with D perhaps TRBD1 or TRBD2 (7 bases each). From germline, CDR1 is SGHAT and CDR2 FQNNGV. The CDR3 sequence is 15 residues long. The ends were cut back, 7 bases at V and 3 bases at J, with 19 bases in the middle.

The gene calls are TRBV6-4 and TRBJ1-6; possibly TRBD1 for D (5 bases). The germline gives CDR1 MRHNA, CDR2 SNTAGT. V was pared by 4 bases and J by 5 bases, with 12 bases between. The CDR3 has 15 residues. CDR3 nucleotides: TGTGCCAGCAGTGTGAAGCCGGGGCATAATTCACCCCTCCACTTT. Translation gives CASSVKPGHNSPLHF.

The chain recombines TRBV25-1 with TRBJ1-1; the D gene is possibly TRBD1 (5 bases). Trimming cost V 7 bases and J 11 bases, with 14 bases left between them. Germline V gene sequence: CDR1 MGHDK, CDR2 SYGVNS. The CDR3 spans 11 residues. This chain's CDR3 is CASTQGVLAFF. The DNA of the CDR3 is TGTGCCAGCACCCAGGGAGTGCTGGCTTTCTTT.

J is TRBJ2-7 and V is TRBV7-9; D remains ambiguous. V was pared by 5 bases and J by 5 bases, with 22 bases between. Germline assignment: CDR1 SEHNR and CDR2 FQNEAQ (reference sequence). The CDR3 runs to 16 residues. CDR3 protein: CASSTYRTQHANEQYF. CDR3 nucleotides: TGTGCCAGCAGCACTTACCGGACGCAGCATGCGAACGAGCAGTACTTC.

The rearrangement uses TRBV5-1 and TRBJ1-2; 7 bases are shared with TRBD1. Germline V gene lookup returns CDR1 SGHRS and CDR2 YFSETQ. V shed 2 bases, J shed 7 bases, and the junction held 11 bases outside the gene matches. The CDR3 has 15 residues. The CDR3 loop reads CASSFSVPGGAGYTF. The CDR3 DNA follows: TGCGCCAGCAGCTTCTCGGTTCCAGGGGGGGCTGGCTACACCTTC. Complete variable domain (other parts from reference TRBV5-1 and TRBJ1-2): KAGVTQTPRYLIKTRGQQVTLSCSPISGHRSVSWYQQTPGQGLQFLFEYFSETQRNKGNFPGRFSGRQFSNSRSEMNVSTLELGDSALYLCASSFSVPGGAGYTFGSGTRLTVV.

CDR3: CASSPRGPPYEQYF. The CDR3, as DNA: TGTGCCAGCAGTCCCCGAGGACCTCCCTACGAGCAGTACTTC. The chain has TRBV28 and TRBJ2-7; D is unclear. V shed 5 bases and J shed 2 bases, with 13 bases lying between them. Germline V gene data show CDR1 as MDHEN and CDR2 as SYDVKM. The CDR3 contains 14 residues.

The V call is TRBV5-4, the J call TRBJ1-6; D call uncertain. This CDR3 region has 14 residues. The V end was cut by 1 base, the J end by 5 bases, with 7 bases between. The germline gives CDR1 SGHNT, CDR2 YYREEE (reference sequence). CDR3 sequence: CASSLFVNNSPLHF. CDR3 nucleotides: TGTGCCAGCAGCTTGTTTGTTAATAATTCACCCCTCCACTTT. Full variable domain (missing parts from reference TRBV5-4 and TRBJ1-6): ETGVTQSPTHLIKTRGQQVTLRCSSQSGHNTVSWYQQALGQGPQFIFQYYREEENGRGNFPPRFSGLQFPNYSSELNVNALELDDSALYLCASSLFVNNSPLHFGNGTRLTVT.

Concerning this clone: An end of the junction does not agree with germline; a read error may underlie this. The chain employs TRBV10-3 and TRBJ1-3; weak D call: TRBD1 (5 bases). CDR1 and CDR2 (germline): ENHRY, SYGVKD. The CDR3 length is 14 residues. DNA for the CDR3: TGTGCCAGCAGTACCGGGACCGGGGGAAACACCATATATTTT. Residues: CASSTGTGGNTIYF.

The CDR3 is CASSPGTGPYEQYF. For the CDR3, the DNA is TGCGCCAGCAGCCCCGGGACAGGTCCCTACGAGCAGTACTTC. This chain links TRBV5-1 with TRBJ2-7; 8 bases fit TRBD1. V shed 4 bases and J 2 bases; nucleotides not matched to a gene: 5. The CDR3 is 14 amino acids. Germline V gives CDR1 SGHRS, CDR2 YFSETQ. Combining the CDR3 with reference TRBV5-1 and TRBJ2-7 gives the whole variable domain KAGVTQTPRYLIKTRGQQVTLSCSPISGHRSVSWYQQTPGQGLQFLFEYFSETQRNKGNFPGRFSGRQFSNSRSEMNVSTLELGDSALYLCASSPGTGPYEQYFGPGTRLTVT.